This T cell receptor beta chain was captured in a study of OX40 agonist ivuxolimab in advanced cancers. The CDR3 is 16 amino acids. Per the germline V gene, CDR1 is SEHNR and CDR2 is FQNEAQ (reference sequence). The V gene lost 5 bases and the J gene lost 4 bases, with 20 bases spanning the gap. Systemic immunosuppression or a history of autoimmune disease excluded patients. Some clones are missing from TCRdb's copy, which holds only in-frame ones; the method was immunoSEQ multiplex PCR. The data contain approximately 65,000 clones, around nine tenths of them seen just once; the ten biggest clones take up roughly 0.77%.

The V call is TRBV7-9, the J call TRBJ1-2; D is perhaps TRBD1 (5 bases). This receptor was obtained from an adult with an advanced solid tumor such as melanoma, head and neck, liver or kidney cancer. Sequenced here: CD4+ or CD8+ T cells sorted from blood, sampled in a trial of the OX40 agonist ivuxolimab. CDR3 nucleotide sequence: TGTGCCAGCAGCCGGCAATCGCGGGGGGAGGGCTATGGCTACACCTTC. Translation gives CASSRQSRGEGYGYTF.